The next 11 T cell receptor beta chains were all read from a single sample in a study of metastatic and nonmetastatic thyroid tumors. No patient had received any treatment before thyroid surgery. TCRdb used MiXCR to call clones anew from the PCR reads. This table has 6,000 to 8,000 clones, 20% to 30% appearing once. Source material: adjacent normal tissue. The receptors derive from a female donor with papillary thyroid cancer or a benign thyroid nodule (not recorded which). Some clones in this sample may be carry-over from other donors' samples.

Judged by abundance, this clone is large (0.1 to 1%). The rearrangement links TRBV2 to TRBJ2-3; D is possibly TRBD1 or TRBD2 (5 bases each). The CDR3 is 15 residues long. With 6 bases removed from V and 2 bases from J, the gap between germline ends came to 15 bases. Germline V gene data show CDR1 as SNHLY and CDR2 as FYNNEI. For the CDR3, the DNA is TGTGCCAGCAGGGGGGACGGCGGTCCCACAGATACGCAGTATTTT. It yields the protein CASRGDGGPTDTQYF.

This clone occurred a few times. This chain joins TRBV11-1 and TRBJ2-7; perhaps TRBD2 as D (6 bases). CDR3 length: 17 amino acids. V lost 3 bases and J lost 5, with 23 bases in between. Germline loops: CDR1 SGHAT, CDR2 FQDESV (reference sequence). CDR3 loop: CASSFRFASAEFDEQYF. CDR3 nucleotides: TGTGCCAGCAGCTTCAGGTTCGCTAGCGCTGAATTCGACGAGCAGTACTTC.

This clone was counted only a few times. V is TRBV11-1 and J is TRBJ2-7, with D perhaps assigned TRBD1 or TRBD2 (6 bases each). Germline assignment: CDR1 SGHAT and CDR2 FQDESV (reference sequence). Trimming cost V 5 bases and J 10 bases, with 21 bases left between them. This CDR3 region has 14 residues. Here the CDR3 reads CASSSGQSLGGQYF. The CDR3 bases are TGTGCCAGCAGCAGCGGACAGAGCTTGGGGGGTCAGTACTTC.

Comment on this clone: The junction shows a germline mismatch at one end, possibly a read error. The CDR3: CSSVDTEAFF. CDR3 bases: TGTTCCAGCGTAGACACTGAAGCTTTCTTT. The J gene is TRBJ1-1, the V gene TRBV7-2; the D is unclear. This CDR3 region has 10 residues. Germline loops: CDR1 SGHTA, CDR2 FQGNSA.

The CDR3 DNA reads TGTGCCAGCAGCAGGGGGGGGGATCCCGGCCCCAATCAGCCCCAGCATTTT. The encoded protein is CASSRGGDPGPNQPQHF. This rearrangement joins TRBV13 to TRBJ1-5, with D maybe TRBD1 (6 bases). The CDR3 loop spans 17 amino acids. V lost 5 bases to trimming and J lost 3 bases, with 20 bases between them. Germline CDR1 and CDR2: PRHDT and FYEKMQ (reference sequence).

This clone is classed as medium-sized. The chain has TRBV6-1 and TRBJ2-7; D possibly uses TRBD1 or TRBD2 (5 bases each). This CDR3 is 14 amino acids long. V was cut by 5 bases and J by 2 bases, with 13 bases left in between. Germline CDR1 MNHNS, CDR2 SASEGT. Here the CDR3 DNA reads TGTGCCAGCAGTACCGGGACGGGGCCCTACGAGCAGTACTTC. It encodes CASSTGTGPYEQYF.

This clone came up many times. The V gene is TRBV7-3, the J gene TRBJ1-1, with a weak D call TRBD1 (5 bases). The V gene lost 0 bases and the J gene lost 5 bases, with 10 bases spanning the gap. The V gene's germline CDR1 is SGHTA and CDR2 FQGTGA. The CDR3 covers 14 residues. CDR3: CASSLTREGTEAFF. CDR3 DNA sequence: TGTGCCAGCAGCTTAACCAGGGAGGGAACTGAAGCTTTCTTT. The complete variable domain, with remaining parts taken from reference TRBV7-3 and TRBJ1-1, reads GAGVSQTPSNKVTEKGKYVELRCDPISGHTALYWYRQSLGQGPEFLIYFQGTGAADDSGLPNDRFFAVRPEGSVSTLKIQRTERGDSAVYLCASSLTREGTEAFFGQGTRLTVV.

V is TRBV7-9 and J is TRBJ1-3; perhaps TRBD1 as D (5 bases). Germline V gene sequence: CDR1 SEHNR, CDR2 FQNEAQ (reference sequence). This CDR3 spans 15 amino acids. V was trimmed by 5 bases and J by 6 bases, leaving 17 bases between them. The CDR3 here is CASSTPGGTLNTIYF. CDR3 coding DNA: TGTGCCAGCAGCACTCCGGGAGGGACGTTAAACACCATATATTTT.

This clone is classed as medium-sized (0.01 to 0.1%). This rearrangement joins TRBV14 to TRBJ2-2; 7 bases are shared with TRBD1. J was trimmed by 5 bases and V by 0 bases; bases with no gene match: 6. CDR1 and CDR2 from the germline V gene are SGHDN and FVKESK. The CDR3 runs 16 residues. The CDR3 DNA reads TGTGCCAGCAGCCAAGAGAAGGGGGCGCGAACCGGGGAGCTGTTTTTT. Translating it yields CASSQEKGARTGELFF.

The chain recombines TRBV7-2 with TRBJ1-5, with a possible D match to TRBD1 (6 bases). V was trimmed by 6 bases and J by 0 bases, leaving 12 bases between them. This CDR3 has 15 residues. Germline CDR1 reads SGHTA; CDR2 reads FQGNSA. The CDR3: CASRLDSASNQPQHF. The CDR3 DNA reads TGTGCCAGCAGATTGGACAGCGCTAGCAATCAGCCCCAGCATTTT.

This clone turned up a few times. J is TRBJ2-5 and V is TRBV28; D is possibly TRBD1 (6 bases). CDR1 and CDR2 from the germline V gene are MDHEN and SYDVKM. The CDR3 is 15 amino acids. V lost 5 bases, J lost 3 bases, and 16 bases lay in between. The CDR3 loop reads CASSPRDMRKETQYF. The CDR3 region has the DNA TGTGCCAGCAGTCCTAGGGACATGAGAAAAGAGACCCAGTACTTC.